These 3 T cell receptor beta chains share one sample of origin, sequenced in a study of cytomegalovirus exposure and HLA in healthy donors. The PCR ran on 60 Vbeta and 13 Jbeta primers. Libraries were prepared by immunoSEQ multiplex PCR; TCRdb keeps only in-frame clonotypes and omits some of them. The table lists about 120,000 clones, approximately 76% of them singletons. Material for sequencing was PBMCs. Receptors originate from a man aged 50 to 59 in good health and CMV-seropositive.

In its sample, this clone was seen a few times. The sample carries other DNA sequences with the same CDR3. The chain employs TRBV5-1 and TRBJ2-7; D unresolved. The germline CDR1 and CDR2 sequences are SGHRS and YFSETQ. The CDR3 has 14 amino acids. V lost 0 bases and J lost 2, with 9 bases in between. CDR3 sequence: CASSLVVQPYEQYF. CDR3 DNA: TGCGCCAGCAGCTTGGTCGTACAGCCCTACGAGCAGTACTTC.

With respect to this clone: The germline gene is not matched at one end of the junction; a read error may be the cause. The genes are TRBV7-7 and TRBJ2-5, with D maybe TRBD1 (5 bases). Looked up from germline, CDR1 is SSHAT and CDR2 is FNYEAQ (reference sequence). This CDR3 has 13 amino acids. Here the CDR3 reads CASSPPGTGTQYF. CDR3 bases: TGTGCTAGCAGCCCCCCCGGCACAGGGACCCAGTACTTC.

The J gene is TRBJ2-1, the V gene TRBV7-9; 11 bases are shared with TRBD2. Trimming took 5 bases from V and 4 from J; bases not matched to a gene: 16. This CDR3 region has 19 residues. CDR1 and CDR2 (germline): SEHNR, FQNEAQ (reference sequence). CDR3 in amino acids: CASSPLLGLAVFQYNEQFF. The CDR3 DNA reads TGTGCCAGCAGCCCCCTTCTGGGACTAGCGGTTTTTCAATACAATGAGCAGTTCTTC.